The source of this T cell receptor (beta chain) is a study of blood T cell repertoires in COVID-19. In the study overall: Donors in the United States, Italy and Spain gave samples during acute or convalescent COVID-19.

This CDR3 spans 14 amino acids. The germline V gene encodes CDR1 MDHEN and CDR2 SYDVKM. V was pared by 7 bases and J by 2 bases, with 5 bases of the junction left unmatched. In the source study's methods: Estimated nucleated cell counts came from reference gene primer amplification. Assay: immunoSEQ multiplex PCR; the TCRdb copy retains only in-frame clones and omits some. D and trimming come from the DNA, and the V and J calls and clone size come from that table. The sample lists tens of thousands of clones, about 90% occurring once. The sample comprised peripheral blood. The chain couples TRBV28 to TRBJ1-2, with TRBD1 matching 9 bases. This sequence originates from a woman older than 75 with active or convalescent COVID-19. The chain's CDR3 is CASNGQGTNYGYTF. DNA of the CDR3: TGTGCCAGCAATGGACAGGGGACAAACTATGGCTACACCTTC.